The clone carrying this T cell receptor (beta chain) has ten or more counts. Described time point: sample taken at primary tumor resection. This sample stems from a study of spatial heterogeneity in lung cancer. Study information: The library had UMIs, and each TCR and UMI pair averaged more than ten raw reads.

TCR cDNA molecules each carried a unique molecular identifier. TCRdb independently ran MiXCR on the 5' RACE reads; one entry per CDR3 protein. The data show 43,000 or so distinct CDR3 sequences, nearly 7% seen once. This CDR3 is 14 amino acids long. Trimming cost V 5 bases and J 2 bases, with 7 bases left between them. Germline lookup yields CDR1 MNHEY and CDR2 SVGEGT. The TCR was taken from a female donor with early-stage non-small cell lung cancer. This chain joins TRBV6-2 or TRBV6-3 and TRBJ2-6; the D gene is possibly TRBD1 (5 bases). The sample consisted of PBMCs, taken at surgery. The CDR3 bases are TGTGCCAGCAGTCCAGGGACTGGGGCCAACGTCCTGACTTTC. Amino acid sequence: CASSPGTGANVLTF.